This TCR beta chain came from a study of T-cell memory formation after mild COVID-19 (dated by TCRdb to 2020 to 2023). Study-wide context: TCR sequence clusters from the two donors were largely donor specific. In a couple of donors, T-cell clones that expanded and contracted after mild COVID-19 were followed by sequencing TCRalpha and TCRbeta repertoires longitudinally. The cohort was made up of two young adult volunteers, one female and one male, who were previously healthy.

Study-level results and caveats: Contracting CD4+ clones were located mainly in the CM and EM memory subsets, whereas CD8+ clones were found to be enriched in EMRA. Some responding clones were detected in pre-infection memory, suggesting pre-existing cross-reactive memory T cells joined the SARS-CoV-2 response. From day 15 to 85, contracting clones showed balanced CD4/CD8 phenotypes, whereas a second wave of clones that expanded from day 15 to 37 leaned towards CD4+. The study covered only two mild cases, and larger cohorts including severe cases with pre-infection samples were considered necessary. SARS-CoV-2 specificity of the second-wave clones peaking on day 37 was not confirmed.

About this clonotype: Its specific antigen is unknown. No much larger clone exists at a distance of one base, and base qualities are not known.

Ficoll-Paque density gradient centrifugation was used to isolate PBMCs. The instrument was an Illumina NovaSeq 6000. TCRalpha and TCRbeta cDNA libraries were built by 5'RACE with constant-segment primers, adding sample barcodes and unique molecular identifiers. RNA was extracted from every sample with Trizol reagent. The libraries were amplified in two PCR steps, and the second step added a second sample barcode and Illumina TruSeq adapters. The libraries were sequenced on an Illumina NovaSeq using 2 x 150 bp paired-end reads. In the paper's pipeline: The reads were demultiplexed and collapsed into UMI-guided consensus sequences using migec v1.2.7. Using mixcr v2.1.11, UMI consensuses were aligned to TRA and TRB V and J templates and then assembled into clonotypes. A clonotype was counted as expanded or contracted only when both edgeR and NoisET called the clonotype significant, with the noise models trained on biological replicates. For edgeR calls, a false discovery rate-adjusted p below 0.01 and a log2 fold-change threshold of 1 were applied. As an exploratory analysis of dynamics, max-normalized trajectories of the 1000 most abundant clonotypes were examined with PCA combined with hierarchical clustering. Separately sequenced CD4+ and CD8+ repertoires were used to assign a CD4 or CD8 phenotype to each responding clone. TCRdb reanalyzed the raw reads on its own, using fastp at Q25 for trimming and MiXCR for clone calling, and kept in-frame beta chains. All rows with the same CDR3 protein become a single entry with the most common DNA and genes. The V and J calls, along with clone size, are taken from TCRdb and not from the paper's own processing. The sample includes approximately 110,000 distinct CDR3 sequences, with approximately 21% observed a single time. The ten biggest clones cover roughly two fifths of the sample.

The CDR3 contains 13 residues, cysteine and phenylalanine counted. The sequence is cut down to CDR3 DNA, 39 bases in frame from base 1. The germline V gene yields SQVTM for CDR1 and ANQGSEA for CDR2. Trimming leaves V shorter by 4 bases and J shorter by 8 bases, with the junction holding 1 base beyond the gene matches. The sequenced sample consisted of PBMCs or a T cell subset sorted from them (not recorded which). This chain is built from TRBV29-1 and TRBJ2-1; 14 middle bases align to TRBD2. This receptor was obtained from a young man who had mild COVID-19 (a few samples of this study predate the infection). The sample titles of this study are shuffled in the database, so cell type and time point are left out; the donor was told from shared clones. For the CDR3, the sequence is CSVGGLAGDEQFF. Here is the DNA: TGCAGCGTTGGGGGACTAGCGGGAGATGAGCAGTTCTTC.